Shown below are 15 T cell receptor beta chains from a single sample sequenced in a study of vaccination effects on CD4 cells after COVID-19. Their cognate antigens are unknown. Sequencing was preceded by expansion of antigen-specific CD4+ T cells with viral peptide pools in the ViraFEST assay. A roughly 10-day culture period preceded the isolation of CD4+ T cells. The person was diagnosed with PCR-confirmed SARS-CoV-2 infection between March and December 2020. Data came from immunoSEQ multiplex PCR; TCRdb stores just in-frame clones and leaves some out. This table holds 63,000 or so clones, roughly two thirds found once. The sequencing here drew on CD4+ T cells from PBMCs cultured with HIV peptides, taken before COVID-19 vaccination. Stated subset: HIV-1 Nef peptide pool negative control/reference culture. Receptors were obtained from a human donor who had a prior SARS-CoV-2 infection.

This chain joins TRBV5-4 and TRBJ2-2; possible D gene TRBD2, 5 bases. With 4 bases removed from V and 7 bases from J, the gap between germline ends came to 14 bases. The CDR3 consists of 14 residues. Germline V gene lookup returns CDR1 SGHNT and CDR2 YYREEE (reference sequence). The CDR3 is CASSHQAGGGELFF. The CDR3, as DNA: TGTGCCAGCAGCCATCAGGCGGGTGGCGGGGAGCTGTTTTTT.

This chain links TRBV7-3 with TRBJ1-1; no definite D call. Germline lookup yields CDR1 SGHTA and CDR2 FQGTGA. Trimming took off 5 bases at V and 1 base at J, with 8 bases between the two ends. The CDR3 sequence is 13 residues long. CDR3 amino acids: CASSTQSNTEAFF. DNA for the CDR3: TGTGCCAGCAGCACTCAGTCGAACACTGAAGCTTTCTTT.

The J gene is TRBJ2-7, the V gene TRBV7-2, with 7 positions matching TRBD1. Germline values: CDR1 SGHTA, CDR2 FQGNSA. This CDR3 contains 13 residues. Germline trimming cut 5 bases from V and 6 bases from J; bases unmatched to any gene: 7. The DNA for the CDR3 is TGTGCCAGCAGCACCCGGGCAGGGGGCGAGCAGTACTTC. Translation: CASSTRAGGEQYF.

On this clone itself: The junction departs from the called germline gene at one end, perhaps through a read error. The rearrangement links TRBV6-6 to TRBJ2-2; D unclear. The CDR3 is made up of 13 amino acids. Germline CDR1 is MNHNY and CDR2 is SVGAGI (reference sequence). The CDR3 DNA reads TGCGGAGTAGGCACCACGAACACCGGGGAGCTGTTTTTT. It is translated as CGVGTTNTGELFF.

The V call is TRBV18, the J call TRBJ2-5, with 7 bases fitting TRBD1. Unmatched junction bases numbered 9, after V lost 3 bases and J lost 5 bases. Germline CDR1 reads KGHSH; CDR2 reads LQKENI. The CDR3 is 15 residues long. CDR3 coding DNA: TGTGCCAGCTCACCCATAGTAGGGGGCAAGGAGACCCAGTACTTC. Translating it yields CASSPIVGGKETQYF.

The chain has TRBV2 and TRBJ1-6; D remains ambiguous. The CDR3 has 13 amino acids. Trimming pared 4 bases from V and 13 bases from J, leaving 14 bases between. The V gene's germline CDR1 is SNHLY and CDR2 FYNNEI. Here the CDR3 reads CASSVDRENPLHF. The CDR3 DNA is TGTGCCAGCAGTGTTGACCGCGAAAACCCCCTCCACTTT.

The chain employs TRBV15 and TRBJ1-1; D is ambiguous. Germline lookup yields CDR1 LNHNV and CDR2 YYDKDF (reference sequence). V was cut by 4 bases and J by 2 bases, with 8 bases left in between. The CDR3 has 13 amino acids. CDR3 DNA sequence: TGTGCCACCAGCAATCGGTTTAACACTGAAGCTTTCTTT. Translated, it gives CATSNRFNTEAFF.

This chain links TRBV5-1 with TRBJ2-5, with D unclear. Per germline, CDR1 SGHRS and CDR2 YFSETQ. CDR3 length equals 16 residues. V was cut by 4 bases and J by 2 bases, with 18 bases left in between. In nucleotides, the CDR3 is TGCGCCAGCAGCCTTGGGTTGGGGATTGGGCAAGAGACCCAGTACTTC. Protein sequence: CASSLGLGIGQETQYF.

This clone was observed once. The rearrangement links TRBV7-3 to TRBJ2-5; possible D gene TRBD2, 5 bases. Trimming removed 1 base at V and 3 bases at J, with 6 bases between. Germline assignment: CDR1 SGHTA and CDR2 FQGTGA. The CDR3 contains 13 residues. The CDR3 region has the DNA TGTGCCAGCAGCTTAAACGGGGAAGAGACCCAGTACTTC. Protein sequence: CASSLNGEETQYF.

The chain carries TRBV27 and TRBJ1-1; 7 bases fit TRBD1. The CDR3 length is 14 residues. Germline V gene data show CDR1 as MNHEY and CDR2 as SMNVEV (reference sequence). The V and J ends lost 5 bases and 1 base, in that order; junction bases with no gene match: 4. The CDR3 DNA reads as TGTGCCAGCAGTATACGACAGGGGAACACTGAAGCTTTCTTT. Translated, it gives CASSIRQGNTEAFF.

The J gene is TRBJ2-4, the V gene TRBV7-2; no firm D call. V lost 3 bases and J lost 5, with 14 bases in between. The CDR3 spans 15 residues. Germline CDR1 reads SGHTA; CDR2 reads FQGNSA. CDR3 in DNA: TGTGCCAGCAGCTTTCAAGGCCTAGTTGAAAACATTCAGTACTTC. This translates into CASSFQGLVENIQYF.

CDR3 bases: TGTGCCAGCAGCAACGGACAGGGAAAGTCGATCACTGAAGCTTTCTTT. Residues: CASSNGQGKSITEAFF. The chain links TRBV5-4 to TRBJ1-1, with 8 bases aligning to TRBD1. With V trimmed by 4 bases and J by 4 bases, 12 bases remained unmatched. Germline CDR1 is SGHNT and CDR2 is YYREEE (reference sequence). The CDR3 totals 16 residues. Complete variable domain (other parts from reference TRBV5-4 and TRBJ1-1): ETGVTQSPTHLIKTRGQQVTLRCSSQSGHNTVSWYQQALGQGPQFIFQYYREEENGRGNFPPRFSGLQFPNYSSELNVNALELDDSALYLCASSNGQGKSITEAFFGQGTRLTVV.

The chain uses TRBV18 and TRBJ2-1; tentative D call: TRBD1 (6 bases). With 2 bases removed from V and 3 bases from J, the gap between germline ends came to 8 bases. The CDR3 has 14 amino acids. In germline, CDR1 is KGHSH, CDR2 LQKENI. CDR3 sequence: CASSPGTYYNEQFF. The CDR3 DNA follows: TGTGCCAGCTCACCAGGGACATACTACAATGAGCAGTTCTTC.

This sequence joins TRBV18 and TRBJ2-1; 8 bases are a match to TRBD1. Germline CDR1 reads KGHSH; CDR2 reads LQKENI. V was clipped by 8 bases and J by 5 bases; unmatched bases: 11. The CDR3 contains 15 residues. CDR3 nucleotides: TGTGCCAGCGGCACAGGGGGTACTAGGAACAATGAGCAGTTCTTC. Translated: CASGTGGTRNNEQFF.

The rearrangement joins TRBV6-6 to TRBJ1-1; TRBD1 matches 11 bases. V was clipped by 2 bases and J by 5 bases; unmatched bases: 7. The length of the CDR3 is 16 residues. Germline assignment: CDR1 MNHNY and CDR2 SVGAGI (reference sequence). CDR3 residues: CASSYTMGQGVTEAFF. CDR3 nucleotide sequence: TGTGCCAGCAGTTACACTATGGGACAGGGGGTGACTGAAGCTTTCTTT.